This T cell receptor (beta chain) was sequenced for a study of T cells after yellow fever vaccination. Study details: Fractions with few cells were prepared using SMART-Seq v4 Ultra Low Input. Notes on the study in general: The secondary response showed a weaker magnitude and a faster peak, day 5 versus 15. Boosting was followed by the reappearance of most primary-vaccination clones (around 95% CD4, about 90% CD8).

Regarding this clonotype: Antigen specificity is unknown.

Germline V gene data show CDR1 as SGHRS and CDR2 as YFSETQ. CDR3 size: 17 residues. Trimming pared 2 bases from V and 0 bases from J, leaving 17 bases between. The authors made TCR cDNA by 5'RACE template switching, adding a universal primer site and UMIs. TCRdb ran MiXCR on the 5' RACE reads and lists one entry per CDR3 protein. The sample yields about 220,000 distinct CDR3 sequences, 2.5% to 3.5% seen once. Material: CD4+ T cells sorted from PBMCs, obtained 10 days after the yellow fever booster vaccination. The chain has TRBV5-1 and TRBJ1-1; possibly TRBD1 for D (5 bases). This receptor was obtained from a man aged 18-30 years who received the YFV17D yellow fever vaccine. CDR3 loop: CASSFLQGDRVNTEAFF. The CDR3 nucleotides read TGCGCCAGCAGCTTTCTCCAGGGCGACCGGGTGAACACTGAAGCTTTCTTT.